One T cell receptor beta chain is described in this entry. What it recognizes is unknown. The data are from a study of cytomegalovirus exposure and HLA in healthy donors. Findings of the study overall: Researchers catalogued some 160 TCR beta chains as cytomegalovirus-associated.

PCR employed 60 Vbeta and 13 Jbeta primers. Sequencing was performed with immunoSEQ multiplex PCR; in TCRdb, only in-frame clones are kept and a portion is missing. The table includes around 120,000 clones, over 80% detected once. The source of this sequence is a boy aged 5-17 years in good health and CMV-seronegative. Source material: PBMCs.

The CDR3 loop reads CASSRGRGSTDTQYF. DNA for the CDR3: TGTGCCAGCAGTCGTGGGAGGGGGTCCACAGATACGCAGTATTTT. The chain has TRBV25-1 and TRBJ2-3; a weak D match, TRBD2 (7 bases). Germline V lookup: CDR1 MGHDK, CDR2 SYGVNS. There are 15 residues in the CDR3. With 5 bases removed from V and 2 bases from J, the gap between germline ends came to 14 bases.